Each of the 19 T cell receptor beta chains below was sequenced from the same sample in a study of T cell responses to AZD1222 COVID-19 vaccine. The repertoire was sequenced with immunoSEQ multiplex PCR; TCRdb's copy has only in-frame clones and lacks some. The sample includes tens of thousands of clones, around 89% of them seen just once. The sample consisted of peripheral blood, taken 28 days after the second AZD1222 dose. All receptors come from an adult who received the AZD1222 COVID-19 vaccine.

The chain has TRBV13 and TRBJ2-2; the match to TRBD1 covers 8 bases. V was pared by 4 bases and J by 1 base, with 5 bases of the junction left unmatched. The germline V gene has CDR1 PRHDT and CDR2 FYEKMQ (reference sequence). The CDR3 is made up of 16 amino acids. The CDR3 DNA reads as TGTGCCAGCAGCTCCTTTGGACAGGGGAACACCGGGGAGCTGTTTTTT. Translation: CASSSFGQGNTGELFF.

This chain joins TRBV27 and TRBJ2-1; D is unclear. V was trimmed by 7 bases and J by 9 bases, leaving 16 bases between them. This CDR3 contains 13 residues. The germline V gene encodes CDR1 MNHEY and CDR2 SMNVEV (reference sequence). In DNA, the CDR3 is TGTGCCAGCAACCACCTAGGGTCCGGTGAGCAGTTCTTC. Protein sequence: CASNHLGSGEQFF.

V usage is TRBV18 and J usage is TRBJ2-7; 7 nucleotides align to TRBD2. CDR1 KGHSH and CDR2 LQKENI come from the germline V gene. The CDR3 runs 14 residues. V trimming: 3 bases; J trimming: 6 bases; junction bases outside the gene matches: 8. CDR3 nucleotide sequence: TGTGCCAGCTCACCGTTGCGGGAGAGGGGCGAGCAGTACTTC. It yields the protein CASSPLRERGEQYF.

The chain has TRBV4-1 and TRBJ1-4, with 8 bases identical to TRBD1. Germline V gene data show CDR1 as MGHRA and CDR2 as YSYEKL. J gave up 3 bases and V 3 bases, and 3 bases lay outside the gene matches. The CDR3 runs to 15 residues. This CDR3 reads CASSQMGQANEKLFF. The DNA for the CDR3 is TGCGCCAGCAGCCAGATGGGACAGGCTAATGAAAAACTGTTTTTT.

This chain uses TRBV15 with TRBJ2-7; D is unclear. The V gene's germline CDR1 is LNHNV and CDR2 YYDKDF (reference sequence). The CDR3 loop spans 13 amino acids. V was cut by 0 bases and J by 3 bases, with 6 bases left in between. CDR3: CATSRDGSYEQYF. In nucleotides, the CDR3 is TGTGCCACCAGCAGAGACGGCAGCTACGAGCAGTACTTC.

The rearrangement joins TRBV9 to TRBJ1-4, with a tentative D call TRBD1 (5 bases). Germline CDR1 SGDLS, CDR2 YYNGEE. The CDR3 contains 15 residues. Trimming took off 4 bases at V and 4 bases at J, with 14 bases between the two ends. The CDR3 spells CASSSRTGFNEKLFF. In DNA, the CDR3 is TGTGCCAGCAGCTCCCGAACAGGTTTTAATGAAAAACTGTTTTTT.

This clone was found once. The genes are TRBV3-1 (or the pseudogene TRBV3-2) and TRBJ2-1, with a possible D match to TRBD2 (5 bases). V was shortened by 5 bases and J by 5 bases, with 16 bases between the two germline ends. Germline V gene sequence: CDR1 LGHDT, CDR2 YNNKEL (reference sequence). This CDR3 is built from 15 residues. Here the CDR3 DNA reads TGTGCCAGCAGCTATCGAGGCGGGCGAAACAATGAGCAGTTCTTC. It encodes CASSYRGGRNNEQFF.

This clone appeared once. V is TRBV6-5 and J is TRBJ2-3; 9 nucleotides agree with TRBD2. Germline lookup yields CDR1 MNHEY and CDR2 SVGAGI. This CDR3 spans 15 amino acids. V lost 4 bases to trimming and J lost 2 bases; unmatched junction nucleotides: 4. Written as DNA, the CDR3 is TGTGCCAGCAGTTCTGGCGGGGGGGCCACAGATACGCAGTATTTT. This gives the protein CASSSGGGATDTQYF.

This clone was seen a single time. The chain employs TRBV9 and TRBJ1-6, with no clear D. CDR1 is SGDLS, CDR2 YYNGEE, per germline. This CDR3 has 15 residues. The V gene lost 4 bases and the J gene lost 5 bases, with 13 bases spanning the gap. CDR3 coding DNA: TGTGCCAGCAGCACTGGGGTTCTAAATAATTCACCCCTCCACTTT. Protein sequence: CASSTGVLNNSPLHF.

V usage is TRBV2 and J usage is TRBJ2-7, with 9 bases fitting TRBD2. Trimming at V came to 8 bases and at J to 7 bases, leaving 15 bases not matched to a gene. Per the germline V gene, CDR1 is SNHLY and CDR2 is FYNNEI. The CDR3 consists of 15 residues. CDR3 region: CASLRGSSGAWEQYF. Written as DNA, the CDR3 is TGTGCCAGCTTAAGGGGGTCTAGCGGGGCCTGGGAGCAGTACTTC.

The rearrangement links TRBV7-6 to TRBJ2-7; D is undetermined. CDR1 is SGHVS and CDR2 is FNYEAQ in the germline V gene. This CDR3 comprises 16 residues. V was shortened by 1 base and J by 5 bases, with 18 bases between the two germline ends. The CDR3 region is CASSLGSTLLGDEQYF. The CDR3 DNA follows: TGTGCCAGCAGCTTAGGGTCAACCCTCCTTGGGGACGAGCAGTACTTC.

The genes are TRBV10-1 and TRBJ2-5, with 8 bases fitting TRBD2. CDR1 WNHNN and CDR2 SYGVQD come from the germline V gene (reference sequence). This CDR3 region has 14 residues. The V gene end was trimmed by 6 bases and the J gene end by 5 bases; junction bases not matched to a gene: 8. Here the CDR3 reads CASSGGGTGETQYF. DNA of the CDR3: TGCGCCAGCAGCGGCGGGGGGACCGGCGAGACCCAGTACTTC.

V is TRBV4-3 and J is TRBJ2-1; 12 bases are shared with TRBD2. V lost 0 bases to trimming and J lost 6 bases; unmatched junction nucleotides: 3. The CDR3 is 16 residues long. In germline, CDR1 is LGHNA, CDR2 YSLEER. The CDR3 coding sequence is TGCGCCAGCAGCCAAGATCCTAGCGGGGGGGCCAATGAGCAGTTCTTC. Its protein product is CASSQDPSGGANEQFF.

The table lists this clone with a few counts. This chain connects TRBV9 to TRBJ2-1, with TRBD2 matching over 11 bases. This CDR3 has 14 residues. J lost 4 bases, V lost 8 bases, and 5 bases had no gene match. The germline V gene encodes CDR1 SGDLS and CDR2 YYNGEE. The CDR3 sequence is CASNLAGGYNEQFF. The CDR3 nucleotides read TGTGCCAGTAATTTAGCGGGGGGGTACAATGAGCAGTTCTTC.

The chain is built from TRBV3-1 (or the pseudogene TRBV3-2) and TRBJ1-6; the D gene is possibly TRBD1 (5 bases). There are 15 residues in the CDR3. Germline assignment: CDR1 LGHDT and CDR2 YNNKEL (reference sequence). The V gene lost 4 bases and the J gene lost 6 bases, with 13 bases spanning the gap. For the CDR3, the DNA is TGTGCCAGCAGCCTGCCAGGGACCCTTAATTCACCCCTCCACTTT. It is translated as CASSLPGTLNSPLHF.

The V gene is TRBV7-2, the J gene TRBJ2-5, with 14 nucleotides matching TRBD2. Germline V gives CDR1 SGHTA, CDR2 FQGNSA. This CDR3 has 15 amino acids. The V segment lost 5 bases and the J segment 5 bases; nucleotides outside the gene matches: 4. CDR3 DNA: TGTGCCAGCAGCGGCGGGACTAGCGGGAGTGAGACCCAGTACTTC. Protein product: CASSGGTSGSETQYF.

This rearrangement joins TRBV6-1 to TRBJ2-1; D gene uncertain. The CDR3 is 15 amino acids. Germline CDR1 MNHNS, CDR2 SASEGT. Trimming removed 2 bases at V and 5 bases at J, with 13 bases between. The CDR3 spells CASSESGRKHNEQFF. The CDR3, as DNA: TGTGCCAGCAGTGAATCAGGACGCAAACACAATGAGCAGTTCTTC.

The V call is TRBV28, the J call TRBJ2-4; TRBD1 aligns across 10 bases. CDR1 and CDR2 (germline): MDHEN, SYDVKM. With V trimmed by 6 bases and J by 5 bases, 4 bases remained unmatched. The CDR3 is 14 amino acids. CDR3: CASRRQGAENIQYF. The CDR3 DNA follows: TGTGCCAGCAGGAGACAGGGGGCTGAAAACATTCAGTACTTC.

CDR3 protein: CASSYPPTGGKLFF. The CDR3 DNA sequence: TGTGCCAGCAGTTACCCTCCGACAGGGGGGAAACTGTTTTTT. V usage is TRBV6-5 and J usage is TRBJ1-4, with 9 bases aligning to TRBD1. Germline lookup yields CDR1 MNHEY and CDR2 SVGAGI. With V trimmed by 2 bases and J by 11 bases, 6 bases remained unmatched. This CDR3 contains 14 residues.